This TCR beta chain was documented in a study of blood T cell repertoires in COVID-19. Study-wide context: Samples came from the United States, Italy and Spain, spanning acute and convalescent COVID-19.

In the original analysis: Estimation of nucleated cell counts was performed using reference gene primer amplification. Using immunoSEQ multiplex PCR, the repertoire was profiled, and TCRdb retains in-frame clones only, with some absent. Clonal size and the V and J genes are those of that table, whereas D and trimming came from the DNA. The repertoire holds roughly 220,000 clones, with about nine tenths as singletons. Trimming removed 1 base from V and 4 bases from J, with 10 bases in between. The germline V gene has CDR1 LNHDA and CDR2 SQIVND (reference sequence). The CDR3 loop spans 14 amino acids. The receptor comes from a woman aged 25-40 years who had recovered from COVID-19. Sequenced: PBMCs or T cells enriched from blood (not recorded which). The chain is built from TRBV19 and TRBJ1-1; D gene unclear. The CDR3 coding sequence is TGTGCCAGTAGTATAGGAGGGCTCGGCACTGAAGCTTTCTTT. Translating gives CASSIGGLGTEAFF. Complete variable domain (other parts from reference TRBV19 and TRBJ1-1): DGGITQSPKYLFRKEGQNVTLSCEQNLNHDAMYWYRQDPGQGLRLIYYSQIVNDFQKGDIAEGYSVSREKKESFPLTVTSAQKNPTAFYLCASSIGGLGTEAFFGQGTRLTVV.